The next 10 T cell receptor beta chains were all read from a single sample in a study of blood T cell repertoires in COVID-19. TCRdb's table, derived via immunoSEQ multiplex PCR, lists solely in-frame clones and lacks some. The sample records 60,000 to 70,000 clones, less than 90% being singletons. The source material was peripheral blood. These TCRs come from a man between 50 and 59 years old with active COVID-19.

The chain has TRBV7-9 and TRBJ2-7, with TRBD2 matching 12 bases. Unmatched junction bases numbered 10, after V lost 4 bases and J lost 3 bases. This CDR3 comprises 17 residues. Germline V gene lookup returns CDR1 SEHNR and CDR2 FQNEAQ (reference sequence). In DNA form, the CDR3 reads TGTGCCAGCAGCTGGACAGGGGTGACTAGCGGGAGCTACGAGCAGTACTTC. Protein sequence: CASSWTGVTSGSYEQYF.

Here the CDR3 reads CASSLGSGGTDTQYF. CDR3 DNA: TGCGCCAGCAGCTTGGGTAGCGGGGGTACAGATACGCAGTATTTT. The J gene is TRBJ2-3, the V gene TRBV5-1; 9 bases agree with TRBD2. The CDR3 is 15 residues long. V trimming: 0 bases; J trimming: 3 bases; junction bases outside the gene matches: 2. Per the germline V gene, CDR1 is SGHRS and CDR2 is YFSETQ.

CDR3 in DNA: TGTGCCTGGAGCCGGACAGCTGGGGCCAACGTCCTGACTTTC. Translation gives CAWSRTAGANVLTF. This chain joins TRBV30 and TRBJ2-6; TRBD1 might be the D (6 bases). The germline V and J ends were trimmed by 3 bases and 2 bases, with 8 bases remaining between them. The CDR3 extends over 14 amino acids. Germline loops: CDR1 GTSNPN, CDR2 SVGIG (reference sequence).

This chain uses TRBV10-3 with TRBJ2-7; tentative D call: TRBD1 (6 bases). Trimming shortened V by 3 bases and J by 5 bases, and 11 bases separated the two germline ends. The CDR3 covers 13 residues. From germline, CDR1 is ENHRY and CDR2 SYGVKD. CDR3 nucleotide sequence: TGTGCCATCAGTGATTACCAGGGGAACGAGCAGTACTTC. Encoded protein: CAISDYQGNEQYF.

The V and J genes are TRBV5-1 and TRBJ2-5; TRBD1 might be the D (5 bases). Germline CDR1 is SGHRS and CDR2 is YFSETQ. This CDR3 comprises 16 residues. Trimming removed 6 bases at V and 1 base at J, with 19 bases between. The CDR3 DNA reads TGCGCCAGCACCTTCGTCGCACAGGATACCCAAGAGACCCAGTACTTC. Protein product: CASTFVAQDTQETQYF.

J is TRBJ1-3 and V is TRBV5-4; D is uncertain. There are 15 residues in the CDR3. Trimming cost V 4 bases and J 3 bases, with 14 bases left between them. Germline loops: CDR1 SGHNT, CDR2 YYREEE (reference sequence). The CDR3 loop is CASSREGFGGNTIYF. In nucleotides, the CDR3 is TGTGCCAGCAGCCGGGAAGGGTTCGGTGGAAACACCATATATTTT.

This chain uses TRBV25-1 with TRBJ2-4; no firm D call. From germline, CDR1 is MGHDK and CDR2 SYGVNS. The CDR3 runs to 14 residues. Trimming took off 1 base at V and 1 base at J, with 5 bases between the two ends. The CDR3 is CASSESGAKNIQYF. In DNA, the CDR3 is TGTGCCAGCAGTGAATCAGGCGCCAAAAACATTCAGTACTTC.

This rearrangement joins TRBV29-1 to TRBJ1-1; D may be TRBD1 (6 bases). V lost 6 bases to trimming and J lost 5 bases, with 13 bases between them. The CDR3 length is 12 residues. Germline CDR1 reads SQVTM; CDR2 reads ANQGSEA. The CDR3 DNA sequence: TGCAGCGTCAACAGGGTCGGGACTGAAGCTTTCTTT. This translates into CSVNRVGTEAFF.

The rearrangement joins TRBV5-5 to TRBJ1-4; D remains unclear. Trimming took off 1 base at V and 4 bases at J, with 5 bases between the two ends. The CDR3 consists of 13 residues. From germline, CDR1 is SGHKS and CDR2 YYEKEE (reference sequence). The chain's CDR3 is CASSLLRNEKLFF. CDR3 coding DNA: TGTGCCAGCAGCTTGCTTCGTAATGAAAAACTGTTTTTT.

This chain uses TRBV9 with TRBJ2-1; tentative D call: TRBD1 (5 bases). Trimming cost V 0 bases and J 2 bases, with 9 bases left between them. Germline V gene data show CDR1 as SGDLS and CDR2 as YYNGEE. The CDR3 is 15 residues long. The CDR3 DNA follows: TGTGCCAGCAGCGTAGTGGACATCCCCTACAATGAGCAGTTCTTC. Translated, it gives CASSVVDIPYNEQFF.